The next 13 T cell receptor beta chains were all read from a single sample in a study of cytotoxic CD8 clonotypes in ibrutinib-treated CLL. Profiling relied on immunoSEQ multiplex PCR, and the TCRdb table lists in-frame clones only, not all of them. The sample holds over 25,000 clones, about 62% seen once. Here the sequenced sample was PBMCs, taken before ibrutinib treatment. The receptor source for this set is a human donor with chronic lymphocytic leukemia.

This clone was detected only once. V is TRBV5-1 and J is TRBJ1-6; D is ambiguous. Looked up from germline, CDR1 is SGHRS and CDR2 is YFSETQ. This CDR3 comprises 17 residues. V was clipped by 4 bases and J by 7 bases, with 21 bases between them. CDR3 region: CASSPRVAPGTNSPLHF. The CDR3 DNA follows: TGCGCCAGCAGCCCGAGGGTCGCCCCAGGTACAAATTCACCCCTCCACTTT.

This rearrangement joins TRBV27 to TRBJ1-4, with a weak D call TRBD1 (6 bases). Trimming removed 7 bases from V and 9 bases from J, with 30 bases in between. The CDR3 runs 18 residues. Germline V gives CDR1 MNHEY, CDR2 SMNVEV (reference sequence). CDR3 in DNA: TGTGCCAGCAAGGCGGGAGGAGGGGGGCTAATCGCGCGGAAAAAACTGTTTTTT. It specifies CASKAGGGGLIARKKLFF. The full variable domain, its missing parts supplied by reference TRBV27 and TRBJ1-4, is EAQVTQNPRYLITVTGKKLTVTCSQNMNHEYMSWYRQDPGLGLRQIYYSMNVEVTDKGDVPEGYKVSRKEKRNFPLILESPSPNQTSLYFCASKAGGGGLIARKKLFFGSGTQLSVL.

V gene TRBV29-1 combines with J gene TRBJ1-1; TRBD1 matches 7 bases. The ends lost 0 bases at V and 10 bases at J; junction bases unmatched: 8. Looked up from germline, CDR1 is SQVTM and CDR2 is ANQGSEA. This CDR3 contains 13 residues. CDR3 nucleotides: TGCAGCGTTGAAGATGGACACCCAGGGGGAGCTTTCTTT. Protein sequence: CSVEDGHPGGAFF.

In this sample, this clone turned up once. V gene TRBV11-2 combines with J gene TRBJ2-7, with 9 bases lining up with TRBD2. CDR3 size: 14 residues. The V gene's germline CDR1 is SGHAT and CDR2 FQNNGV. Losses at the gene ends were 5 bases for V and 4 bases for J; bases not matched to a gene: 6. The CDR3 region is CASSGTSSKYEQYF. For the CDR3, the DNA is TGTGCCAGCAGCGGGACTAGCTCTAAATACGAGCAGTACTTC.

This clone was observed a few times. Relative to the germline gene, one junction end is altered; a read error may explain this. The genes are TRBV29-1 and TRBJ2-7; a weak D match, TRBD1 (5 bases). There are 11 residues in the CDR3. The germline V gene has CDR1 SQVTM and CDR2 ANQGSEA. CDR3 region: CSVGRDGALDF. In DNA form, the CDR3 reads TGCAGCGTTGGCAGGGATGGGGCCCTCGACTTC.

CDR3 DNA: TGTGCCAGCAGACTGGACAGGGGCACCTACGAGCAGTACTTC. Translated, it gives CASRLDRGTYEQYF. This chain uses TRBV6-1 with TRBJ2-7; 9 bases match TRBD1. The germline V gene has CDR1 MNHNS and CDR2 SASEGT. The CDR3 has 14 amino acids. Trimming removed 6 bases from V and 2 bases from J; junction bases left unmatched: 5.

J is TRBJ2-1 and V is TRBV27; D is ambiguous. The CDR3 is 11 residues long. V was pared by 5 bases and J by 10 bases, with 9 bases between. Germline values: CDR1 MNHEY, CDR2 SMNVEV (reference sequence). The CDR3 spells CASSTNMEQFF. CDR3 bases: TGTGCCAGCAGTACTAACATGGAGCAGTTCTTC.

The rearrangement uses TRBV12-2 and TRBJ2-7; TRBD2, the D gene given by the table, was not confirmed from the DNA. TRBV12-2 represents a pseudogene. This CDR3 is 13 amino acids long. Here the CDR3 reads CASRFEPMYEQYF. The CDR3 nucleotides are TGTGCAAGTCGCTTCGAGCCGATGTACGAGCAGTACTTC.

V is TRBV28 and J is TRBJ2-7; TRBD1 matches at 7 bases. Germline V gene lookup returns CDR1 MDHEN and CDR2 SYDVKM. This CDR3 has 16 amino acids. The V segment lost 6 bases and the J segment 0 bases; nucleotides outside the gene matches: 11. The CDR3 protein is CASSSLGQPSSYEQYF. CDR3 nucleotide sequence: TGTGCCAGCAGCTCTCTGGGACAGCCGAGCTCCTACGAGCAGTACTTC.

The chain is built from TRBV18 and TRBJ2-5; a weak D match, TRBD1 (6 bases). V was trimmed by 2 bases and J by 7 bases, leaving 17 bases between them. Germline-derived CDR1 and CDR2 are KGHSH and LQKENI. CDR3 length: 15 residues. The CDR3 nucleotides read TGTGCCAGCTCACCATTAGAACAGGGCTTAGTGACCCAGTACTTC. The encoded protein is CASSPLEQGLVTQYF. Drawing the rest from reference TRBV18 and TRBJ2-5, the complete variable domain is NAGVMQNPRHLVRRRGQEARLRCSPMKGHSHVYWYRQLPEEGLKFMVYLQKENIIDESGMPKERFSAEFPKEGPSILRIQQVVRGDSAAYFCASSPLEQGLVTQYFGPGTRLLVL.

Of note for this clone: Its ends do not fully match the called genes, so a read error is possible. This rearrangement joins TRBV7-2 to TRBJ2-2; D gene ambiguous. Germline V gene lookup returns CDR1 SGHTA and CDR2 FQGNSA. The CDR3 totals 13 residues. The CDR3 DNA reads TGTGCCAGCAGCTTGGGAAGAGGTAGATCTGTGCTTTTT. This encodes CASSLGRGRSVLF.

V gene TRBV7-8 combines with J gene TRBJ2-7; 9 nucleotides line up with TRBD1. Germline lookup yields CDR1 SGHVS and CDR2 FQNEAQ. The CDR3 is 15 residues long. The V gene end was trimmed by 7 bases and the J gene end by 4 bases; junction bases not matched to a gene: 11. The CDR3 bases are TGTGCCAGCAACCCCTCGGGACAGGGATTTTACGAGCAGTACTTC. This sequence encodes CASNPSGQGFYEQYF. The full variable domain, in which reference TRBV7-8 and TRBJ2-7 provide the parts outside the CDR3, is GAGVSQSPRYKVAKRGQDVALRCDPISGHVSLFWYQQALGQGPEFLTYFQNEAQLDKSGLPSDRFFAERPEGSVSTLKIQRTQQEDSAVYLCASNPSGQGFYEQYFGPGTRLTVT.

The chain recombines TRBV4-1 with TRBJ2-2, with TRBD2 matching over 12 bases. The CDR3 has 17 amino acids. Trimming removed 4 bases from V and 3 bases from J; junction bases left unmatched: 6. Germline assignment: CDR1 MGHRA and CDR2 YSYEKL. The CDR3 sequence is CASSRPTSGGYTGELFF. The DNA of the CDR3 is TGCGCCAGCAGCCGCCCGACTAGCGGGGGTTACACCGGGGAGCTGTTTTTT.